Described below is a single T cell receptor beta chain sequence and its context. The data were taken from a study of cytomegalovirus exposure and HLA in healthy donors. Amplification used 60 Vbeta primers and 13 Jbeta primers. Generated by immunoSEQ multiplex PCR, the TCRdb table keeps only in-frame clones and is missing some. This sample has roughly 140,000 clones; approximately 80% occur once, and the top ten carry 5.1%. The sequence was collected from a male donor in good health and CMV-seronegative. The sample comprised PBMCs.

The CDR3 DNA sequence: TGTGCCAGCAGTGGCGCACAGGGGTCCGACTATGGCTACACCTTC. Its translation: CASSGAQGSDYGYTF. J is TRBJ1-2 and V is TRBV25-1; TRBD1 aligns across 7 bases. The CDR3 runs 15 residues. V was clipped by 4 bases and J by 3 bases; unmatched bases: 8. The germline V gene has CDR1 MGHDK and CDR2 SYGVNS.